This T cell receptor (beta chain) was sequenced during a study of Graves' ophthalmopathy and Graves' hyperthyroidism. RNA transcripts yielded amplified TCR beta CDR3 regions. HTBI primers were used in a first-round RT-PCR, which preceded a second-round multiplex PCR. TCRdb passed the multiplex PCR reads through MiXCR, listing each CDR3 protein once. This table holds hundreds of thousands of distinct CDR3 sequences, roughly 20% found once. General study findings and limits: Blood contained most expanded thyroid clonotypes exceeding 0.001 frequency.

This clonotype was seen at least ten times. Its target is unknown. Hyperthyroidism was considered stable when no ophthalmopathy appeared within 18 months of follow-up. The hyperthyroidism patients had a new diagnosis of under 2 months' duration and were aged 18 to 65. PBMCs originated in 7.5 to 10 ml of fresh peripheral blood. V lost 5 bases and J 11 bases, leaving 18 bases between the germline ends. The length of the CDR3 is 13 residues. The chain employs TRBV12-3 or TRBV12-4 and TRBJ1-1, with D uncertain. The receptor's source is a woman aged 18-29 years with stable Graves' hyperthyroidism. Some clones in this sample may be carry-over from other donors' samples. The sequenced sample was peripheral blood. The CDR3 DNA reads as TGTGCCAGCAGTCCCCGGCCCCACGAGATTGCTTTCTTT. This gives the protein CASSPRPHEIAFF.